Sequencing of this T cell receptor beta chain was carried out in a study of control samples from healthy donors and cancer patients. The germline gives CDR1 ENHRY, CDR2 SYGVKD. The CDR3 runs 15 residues. The V and J ends lost 0 bases and 7 bases respectively, with 10 bases between them. Repertoires were generated with immunoSEQ multiplex PCR, while TCRdb's copy carries only in-frame clones and drops some. Among roughly 100,000 clones listed, 80% to 95% were seen once. This TCR was sampled from a human donor in good health. The donor label of this sample is uncertain. The sequencing sample was made of blood. The chain has TRBV10-3 and TRBJ1-6; D remains unclear. The CDR3 region has the DNA TGTGCCATCAGTGAGTCTTGGGTGAACAATTCACCCCTCCACTTT. It codes for CAISESWVNNSPLHF.